This is a list of T cell receptor beta chains from one sample in a study of CD8+ T cells in alopecia areata. Using immunoSEQ multiplex PCR, the repertoire was profiled, and TCRdb retains in-frame clones only, with some absent. Among about 120,000 clones listed, about two fifths were seen once. The sample consisted of CD4+ T cells sorted from blood. The receptor source for this set is a human donor with alopecia areata. Each CDR3 is given with its conserved first and last residue. D genes are given only for firm matches. Size is stated for part of the rows, as once, few or many counts, or as a class when the clone is expanded.

>TRBV4-1|16|-|-|TRBJ2-5
CASSQVGQAPRETQYF
TGCGCCAGCAGCCAAGTGGGGCAGGCGCCGCGAGAGACCCAGTACTTC
>TRBV28|15|TRBD1|-|TRBJ2-4
CASSLSQAGGNIQYF
TGTGCCAGCAGTTTATCTCAGGCAGGGGGCAACATTCAGTACTTC
>TRBV2|15|TRBD2|-|TRBJ2-2
CGSTKGLADTGELFF
TGTGGAAGCACGAAGGGACTAGCGGACACCGGGGAGCTGTTTTTT
>TRBV4-2|14|-|once|TRBJ1-1
CASSQSHRVTEAFF
TGTGCCAGCAGCCAATCTCACAGGGTCACTGAAGCTTTCTTT
>TRBV6-5|12|-|-|TRBJ2-7
CASSFGRQEQYF
TGTGCCAGCAGTTTTGGTCGGCAGGAGCAGTACTTC
>TRBV2|13|-|-|TRBJ1-1
CASSEQGNTEAFF
TGTGCCAGCAGTGAACAGGGGAACACTGAAGCTTTCTTT
>TRBV28|13|-|-|TRBJ2-7
CASSLPDPYEQYF
TGTGCCAGCAGTTTACCGGACCCCTACGAGCAGTACTTC
>TRBV5-1|14|TRBD1|-|TRBJ1-1
CASGRTGLNTEAFF
TGCGCCAGCGGAAGGACAGGGCTGAACACTGAAGCTTTCTTT
>TRBV28|11|-|few|TRBJ1-3
CASSVRNTIYF
TGTGCCAGCAGCGTCCGAAACACCATATATTTT
>TRBV11-2|11|-|-|TRBJ2-1
CASSYRYKQFF
TGTGCCAGCAGCTACAGGTATAAGCAGTTCTTC
>TRBV2|15|TRBD2|-|TRBJ2-1
CASSEVLAGRNEQFF
TGTGCCAGCAGTGAAGTCCTAGCGGGTAGGAATGAGCAGTTCTTC
>TRBV6-6|14|TRBD1|-|TRBJ2-7
CASSYRDRAAEQYF
TGTGCCAGCAGTTATCGGGACAGGGCAGCCGAGCAGTACTTC
>TRBV6-5|13|-|-|TRBJ1-1
CASSYGASTEAFF
TGTGCCAGCAGTTACGGGGCATCCACTGAAGCTTTCTTT
>TRBV5-1|14|-|-|TRBJ2-1
CASSLLSPLDEQFF
TGCGCCAGCAGCTTGCTTTCCCCGTTAGATGAGCAGTTCTTC
>TRBV29-1|13|-|-|TRBJ2-5
CSALRDIQETQYF
TGCAGCGCCCTCCGGGACATACAAGAGACCCAGTACTTC
>TRBV7-8|14|TRBD2|-|TRBJ2-4
CASRPTSGSNIQYF
TGTGCCAGCAGACCGACTAGCGGGTCAAACATTCAGTACTTC
>TRBV29-1|12|-|few|TRBJ1-4
CSVAEGGGKLFF
TGCAGCGTTGCAGAGGGGGGAGGAAAACTGTTTTTT
>TRBV27|15|-|-|TRBJ2-5
CASSRGAESQETQYF
TGTGCCAGCAGTCGCGGGGCCGAAAGTCAAGAGACCCAGTACTTC
>TRBV5-1|15|-|-|TRBJ1-1
CASSTEGLLNTEAFF
TGCGCCAGCAGCACCGAGGGACTTCTGAACACTGAAGCTTTCTTT
>TRBV6-5|14|-|few|TRBJ2-6
CASRGEAGANVLTF
TGTGCCAGCAGGGGGGAGGCCGGGGCCAACGTCCTGACTTTC
>TRBV29-1|15|TRBD1|-|TRBJ1-1
CSAPGLWTGGTEAFF
TGCAGCGCCCCCGGACTGTGGACAGGGGGCACTGAAGCTTTCTTT
>TRBV28|15|-|-|TRBJ2-3
CASTAPWVSTDTQYF
TGTGCCAGCACCGCCCCCTGGGTTAGCACAGATACGCAGTATTTT
>TRBV29-1|12|TRBD1|-|TRBJ1-2
CSVGGQGDGYTF
TGCAGCGTGGGAGGACAGGGGGATGGCTACACCTTC
>TRBV29-1|15|-|-|TRBJ1-1
CSVEDETLRDTEAFF
TGCAGCGTTGAAGACGAAACGTTGAGAGATACTGAAGCTTTCTTT
>TRBV23-1|11|-|-|TRBJ2-2
CARDRTGELFF
TGCGCCAGAGACAGGACCGGGGAGCTGTTTTTT
>TRBV7-6|15|TRBD2|once|TRBJ2-3
CASSRWTSGRDTQYF
TGTGCCAGCAGCCGCTGGACTAGCGGGAGGGATACGCAGTATTTT
>TRBV7-9|16|-|-|TRBJ1-2
CASSLGLQARTHGYTF
TGTGCCAGCAGCTTAGGCTTACAGGCACGGACTCATGGCTACACCTTC
>TRBV29-1|13|TRBD2|-|TRBJ2-7
CSVRPSGGYEQYF
TGCAGCGTTCGGCCTAGCGGGGGGTACGAGCAGTACTTC
>TRBV18|15|-|-|TRBJ2-7
CASSPQEAFEGEQYF
TGTGCCAGCTCACCACAGGAAGCTTTTGAGGGCGAGCAGTACTTC
>TRBV11-2|16|TRBD2|-|TRBJ2-5
CASSQGLAGSQETQYF
TGTGCCAGCAGCCAGGGACTAGCGGGTAGCCAAGAGACCCAGTACTTC
>TRBV6-5|12|TRBD1|-|TRBJ1-2
CASRTGEHGYTF
TGTGCCAGCAGGACAGGGGAACATGGCTACACCTTC
>TRBV27|13|TRBD1|-|TRBJ1-4
CASAGTVGEKLFF
TGTGCCAGCGCCGGGACAGTTGGAGAAAAACTGTTTTTT
>TRBV9|16|-|-|TRBJ1-6
CASSEGLSSYNSPLHF
TGTGCCAGCAGCGAGGGGCTTAGCTCCTATAATTCACCCCTCCACTTT
>TRBV23-1|15|-|-|TRBJ1-2
CASSPQGPRNYGYTF
TGCGCCAGCAGTCCCCAAGGGCCCAGAAACTATGGCTACACCTTC
>TRBV30|16|-|-|TRBJ2-6
CAWSVVGTPGANVLTF
TGTGCCTGGAGTGTAGTAGGCACTCCTGGGGCCAACGTCCTGACTTTC
>TRBV29-1|13|-|few|TRBJ2-2
CSVERWDGGELFF
TGCAGCGTTGAACGCTGGGACGGAGGGGAGCTGTTTTTT
>TRBV29-1|12|-|few|TRBJ2-5
CSVGGWGETQYF
TGCAGCGTTGGAGGTTGGGGAGAGACCCAGTACTTC
>TRBV19|18|TRBD1|-|TRBJ2-2
CASSAQGQGTRRTGELFF
TGTGCCAGTAGTGCCCAGGGACAGGGTACAAGGCGCACCGGGGAGCTGTTTTTT
>TRBV29-1|13|-|-|TRBJ2-5
CSVEQGQGQTQYF
TGCAGCGTTGAACAAGGGCAGGGTCAGACCCAGTACTTC
>TRBV5-1|15|-|-|TRBJ2-1
CASRDLVGSYNEQFF
TGCGCCAGCAGAGACCTTGTGGGCTCCTACAATGAGCAGTTCTTC
>TRBV29-1|14|TRBD1|-|TRBJ2-2
CSAYGTGLFGELFF
TGCAGCGCCTACGGGACAGGGTTGTTCGGGGAGCTGTTTTTT
>TRBV2|15|TRBD1|-|TRBJ2-5
CASSPGTGFPETQYF
TGTGCCAGCAGCCCAGGGACAGGCTTTCCCGAGACCCAGTACTTC
>TRBV4-3|17|-|-|TRBJ2-5
CASSQDLRLSAQETQYF
TGCGCCAGCAGCCAAGATCTCAGATTGTCGGCCCAAGAGACCCAGTACTTC
>TRBV23-1|15|-|-|TRBJ1-1
CASSQMGGLDTEAFF
TGCGCCAGCAGTCAAATGGGAGGGTTAGACACTGAAGCTTTCTTT
>TRBV5-1|17|TRBD2|-|TRBJ2-1
CASSVSTSGYSYNEQFF
TGCGCCAGCAGCGTCTCGACTAGCGGGTACTCCTACAATGAGCAGTTCTTC
>TRBV11-3|13|-|-|TRBJ1-5
CASSLEPNQPQHF
TGTGCCAGCAGCTTAGAGCCGAATCAGCCCCAGCATTTT
>TRBV4-1|16|-|once|TRBJ2-3
CASSPMGLATSDTQYF
TGCGCCAGCAGCCCTATGGGGCTAGCGACGTCAGATACGCAGTATTTT
>TRBV29-1|17|TRBD2|few|TRBJ2-7
CSVVGGLVASGSYEQYF
TGCAGCGTTGTAGGTGGTTTAGTGGCTAGCGGTTCCTACGAGCAGTACTTC
>TRBV29-1|15|TRBD1|-|TRBJ1-1
CSVHSKTGAGTEAFF
TGCAGCGTACACTCAAAGACAGGGGCCGGCACTGAAGCTTTCTTT